The next 18 T cell receptor beta chains were all read from a single sample in a study of early T cells in non-severe SARS-CoV-2 infection. TCRdb fed the 5' RACE reads into MiXCR, producing one record per CDR3 protein. The sample shows 50,000 to 75,000 distinct CDR3 sequences, 5.5% to 7% of them seen only once. Material: whole blood, obtained at baseline. The receptor source for this set is an adult who was a healthcare worker with PCR-confirmed SARS-CoV-2 infection or an uninfected control (not recorded which).

This clonotype was seen at least ten times. The rearrangement uses TRBV6-6 and TRBJ1-1; 9 bases agree with TRBD1. CDR1 MNHNY and CDR2 SVGAGI come from the germline V gene (reference sequence). CDR3 length: 15 residues. The trim removed 6 bases at V and 0 bases at J, leaving 5 bases unmatched. The CDR3 sequence: CASRGTGSMNTEAFF. CDR3 DNA sequence: TGTGCCAGCAGGGGGACAGGGAGCATGAACACTGAAGCTTTCTTT.

The chain employs TRBV28 and TRBJ2-1, with 11 bases identical to TRBD2. Germline loops: CDR1 MDHEN, CDR2 SYDVKM. The length of the CDR3 is 16 residues. Trimming removed 4 bases from V and 6 bases from J; junction bases left unmatched: 8. DNA of the CDR3: TGTGCCAGCAGTTCTCCCGGGACTAGCGGAATCAATGAGCAGTTCTTC. It codes for CASSSPGTSGINEQFF. The entire variable domain, with the rest obtained from reference TRBV28 and TRBJ2-1, is as follows: DVKVTQSSRYLVKRTGEKVFLECVQDMDHENMFWYRQDPGLGLRLIYFSYDVKMKEKGDIPEGYSVSREKKERFSLILESASTNQTSMYLCASSSPGTSGINEQFFGPGTRLTVL.

This clonotype has a count of ten or more. The genes are TRBV7-2 and TRBJ2-1; 14 positions agree with TRBD2. This CDR3 contains 15 residues. Germline V CDR1 and CDR2: SGHTA, FQGNSA. Unmatched junction bases numbered 4, after V lost 2 bases and J lost 10 bases. CDR3 sequence (DNA): TGTGCCAGCAGCTTAATTGGGACTAGCGGGAGAGAGCAGTTCTTC. As protein: CASSLIGTSGREQFF.

Only a few counts were recorded for this clonotype. The rearrangement uses TRBV5-4 and TRBJ2-5; tentatively, D is TRBD2 (6 bases). Trimming took off 2 bases at V and 4 bases at J, with 12 bases between the two ends. The CDR3 length is 14 residues. The germline CDR1 and CDR2 sequences are SGHNT and YYREEE (reference sequence). Written as DNA, the CDR3 is TGTGCCAGCAGCTTATCGGGGGTCTTAGAGACCCAGTACTTC. Its translation: CASSLSGVLETQYF.

This clonotype has a count of ten or more. DNA of the CDR3: TGCAGTGCCCCTATCCGCTCTGGAAACACCATATATTTT. Its translation: CSAPIRSGNTIYF. This chain joins TRBV20-1 and TRBJ1-3, with D unresolved. Germline V gene data show CDR1 as DFQATT and CDR2 as SNEGSKA (reference sequence). The CDR3 covers 13 residues. V was trimmed by 6 bases and J by 0 bases, leaving 9 bases between them.

This clonotype showed up just a few times. The chain combines TRBV6-5 with TRBJ2-2, with D maybe TRBD2 (6 bases). The CDR3 runs 16 residues. Trimming pared 0 bases from V and 5 bases from J, leaving 13 bases between. CDR1 and CDR2 (germline): MNHEY, SVGAGI. The CDR3 loop reads CASSYSGGVETGELFF. CDR3 nucleotides: TGTGCCAGCAGTTACTCGGGAGGCGTAGAGACCGGGGAGCTGTTTTTT.

At least ten counts were recorded for this clonotype. This chain connects TRBV11-2 to TRBJ2-1; TRBD2 matches 10 bases. Trimming at V came to 5 bases and at J to 2 bases, leaving 3 bases not matched to a gene. The CDR3 has 15 amino acids. Germline V gene sequence: CDR1 SGHAT, CDR2 FQNNGV. CDR3 region: CASSPGTSAYNEQFF. The CDR3 DNA reads TGTGCCAGCAGCCCCGGGACTAGCGCCTACAATGAGCAGTTCTTC.

This clonotype was detected ten times or more. CDR3 DNA: TGTGCCAGCAGCCAGACCGGGGATGAAAAACTGTTTTTT. It specifies CASSQTGDEKLFF. V is TRBV11-2 and J is TRBJ1-4; D not certain. CDR1 and CDR2 from the germline V gene are SGHAT and FQNNGV. V lost 5 bases, J lost 6 bases, and 10 bases lay in between. This CDR3 is built from 13 residues. The variable domain in full, completed from reference TRBV11-2 and TRBJ1-4, reads EAGVAQSPRYKIIEKRQSVAFWCNPISGHATLYWYQQILGQGPKLLIQFQNNGVVDDSQLPKDRFSAERLKGVDSTLKIQPAKLEDSAVYLCASSQTGDEKLFFGSGTQLSVL.

This clonotype turned up a few times. V usage is TRBV28 and J usage is TRBJ2-7; D remains ambiguous. CDR3 length equals 12 residues. Trimming pared 7 bases from V and 2 bases from J, leaving 9 bases between. CDR1 and CDR2 from the germline V gene are MDHEN and SYDVKM. The CDR3 sequence: CASMGGTYEQYF. The CDR3 bases are TGTGCCAGCATGGGTGGAACCTACGAGCAGTACTTC.

The V and J genes are TRBV20-1 and TRBJ2-3; D unresolved. The CDR3 covers 16 residues. Germline-derived CDR1 and CDR2 are DFQATT and SNEGSKA (reference sequence). Trimming left V 6 bases short and J 0 bases short, with 19 bases between. CDR3 bases: TGCAGTGCCCCCCCCGGAGCGTATCTAAGCACAGATACGCAGTATTTT. Protein sequence: CSAPPGAYLSTDTQYF.

This clonotype was counted at least ten times. V gene TRBV7-8 combines with J gene TRBJ2-1, with 8 positions matching TRBD2. The CDR3 covers 15 residues. Germline V gene data show CDR1 as SGHVS and CDR2 as FQNEAQ. The V and J ends lost 3 bases and 6 bases, in that order; junction bases with no gene match: 7. The CDR3 DNA reads as TGTGCCAGCAGCTTCCGGGTAACTAGCGGCAATGAGCAGTTCTTC. It translates to CASSFRVTSGNEQFF.

This clonotype occurred many times. The chain links TRBV29-1 to TRBJ2-7; D gene uncertain. The length of the CDR3 is 14 residues. Trimming took 6 bases from V and 0 from J, leaving 15 bases between them. Germline V gene data show CDR1 as SQVTM and CDR2 as ANQGSEA. CDR3 in amino acids: CSVRLMNPSYEQYF. The CDR3 DNA reads TGCAGCGTGAGATTGATGAACCCCTCCTACGAGCAGTACTTC.

In its sample, this clonotype was seen a few times. The V and J genes are TRBV28 and TRBJ1-6; no firm D call. The V end was cut by 1 base, the J end by 9 bases, with 10 bases between. The germline CDR1 and CDR2 sequences are MDHEN and SYDVKM. This CDR3 comprises 14 residues. The CDR3 DNA reads TGTGCCAGCAGTTTATCCTTAATAGGTTCACCCCTCCACTTT. Protein: CASSLSLIGSPLHF.

The chain employs TRBV5-1 and TRBJ2-7, with D perhaps TRBD2 (6 bases). Per germline, CDR1 SGHRS and CDR2 YFSETQ. V was clipped by 4 bases and J by 6 bases, with 20 bases between them. CDR3 size: 15 residues. The CDR3 DNA follows: TGCGCCAGCAGCGCCCGGGACTCCCGCGGGATCGAGCAGTACTTC. This gives the protein CASSARDSRGIEQYF.

This clonotype was seen repeatedly, ten times or more. V usage is TRBV11-3 and J usage is TRBJ2-2; the D is unclear. The germline V gene has CDR1 SGHNT and CDR2 YENEEA. Trimming stripped 5 bases from V and 6 bases from J, with 7 bases between. This CDR3 is 12 amino acids long. The CDR3 reads CASSPGPGELFF. The CDR3 DNA reads TGTGCCAGCAGCCCCGGTCCCGGGGAGCTGTTTTTT.

This clonotype was seen repeatedly, ten times or more. This rearrangement joins TRBV11-2 to TRBJ2-1; no definite D call. Germline CDR1 reads SGHAT; CDR2 reads FQNNGV. V was trimmed by 1 base and J by 4 bases, leaving 11 bases between them. CDR3 length equals 15 residues. The CDR3 reads CASSLAYGKYNEQFF. The CDR3 nucleotides read TGTGCCAGCAGCTTAGCCTACGGAAAGTACAATGAGCAGTTCTTC.

Many counts were recorded for this clonotype. The junction differs from germline at one of its ends, possibly a read error. The rearrangement joins TRBV3-1 to TRBJ2-4, with D possibly called TRBD1 or TRBD2 (5 bases each). This CDR3 contains 14 residues. In germline, CDR1 is LGHDT, CDR2 YNNKEL (reference sequence). The CDR3 DNA sequence: TGTGCCAGCAGCCAGTCGGGGAGCAGGGACCATGCGGTCTTC. Its protein is CASSQSGSRDHAVF.

This clonotype appeared many times. The rearrangement joins TRBV5-1 to TRBJ2-1; no definite D call. The CDR3 contains 14 residues. Germline assignment: CDR1 SGHRS and CDR2 YFSETQ. Trimming took off 8 bases at V and 4 bases at J, with 16 bases between the two ends. CDR3 in DNA: TGCGCCAGTTCGGAAACTGACGCGTACAATGAGCAGTTCTTC. Residues: CASSETDAYNEQFF.